The 3 T cell receptor beta chains presented below share a single source sample, sequenced in a study of T cell repertoires in cytomegalovirus infection. Which antigens these TCRs recognize remains unknown. TCRdb independently ran MiXCR on the reads; one entry per CDR3 protein. This table holds approximately 340,000 distinct CDR3 sequences, under 35% found once. The source was cultured PBMCs, collected from culture after CMV antigen stimulation. The receptors were sampled from a human donor in good health (CMV status not recorded). Some clones in this sample may be carry-over from other donors' samples.

This clonotype has at least ten counts. The V gene is TRBV28, the J gene TRBJ1-1; TRBD1 might be the D (5 bases). Trimming cost V 6 bases and J 1 base, with 15 bases left between them. CDR1 and CDR2 (germline): MDHEN, SYDVKM. The CDR3 is 15 amino acids. CDR3 coding DNA: TGTGCCAGCAGCCGCCGACAGACCTCGAACACTGAAGCTTTCTTT. Protein sequence: CASSRRQTSNTEAFF.

This clonotype has a handful of counts. The chain recombines TRBV6-1 with TRBJ1-2; D might be TRBD1 (6 bases). CDR1 is MNHNS and CDR2 is SASEGT in the germline V gene. This CDR3 has 13 amino acids. Trimming took 0 bases from V and 6 from J, leaving 8 bases between them. The CDR3 loop is CASSEATGDGYTF. CDR3 DNA: TGTGCCAGCAGTGAAGCGACAGGCGATGGCTACACCTTC.

This clonotype was seen more than once but under ten times. This chain uses TRBV7-8 with TRBJ2-6; D not resolved. The CDR3 is made up of 14 amino acids. V was shortened by 8 bases and J by 0 bases, with 8 bases between the two germline ends. Germline CDR1 and CDR2: SGHVS and FQNEAQ. The CDR3 DNA is TGTGCCAGCCGCTCGAGCTCTGGGGCCAACGTCCTGACTTTC. It is translated as CASRSSSGANVLTF.